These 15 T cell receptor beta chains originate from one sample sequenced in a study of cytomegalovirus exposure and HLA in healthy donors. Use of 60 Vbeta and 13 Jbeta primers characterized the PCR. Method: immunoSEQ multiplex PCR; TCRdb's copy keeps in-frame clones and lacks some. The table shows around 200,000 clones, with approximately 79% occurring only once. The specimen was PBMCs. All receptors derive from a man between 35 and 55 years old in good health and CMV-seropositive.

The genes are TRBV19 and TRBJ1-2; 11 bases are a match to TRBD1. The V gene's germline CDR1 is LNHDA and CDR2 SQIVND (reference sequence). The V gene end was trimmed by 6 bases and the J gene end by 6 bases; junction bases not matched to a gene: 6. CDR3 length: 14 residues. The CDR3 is CASSGGQGANGYTF. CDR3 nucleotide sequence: TGTGCCAGTAGCGGCGGACAGGGGGCAAATGGCTACACCTTC. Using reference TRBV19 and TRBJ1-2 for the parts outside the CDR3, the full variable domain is DGGITQSPKYLFRKEGQNVTLSCEQNLNHDAMYWYRQDPGQGLRLIYYSQIVNDFQKGDIAEGYSVSREKKESFPLTVTSAQKNPTAFYLCASSGGQGANGYTFGSGTRLTVV.

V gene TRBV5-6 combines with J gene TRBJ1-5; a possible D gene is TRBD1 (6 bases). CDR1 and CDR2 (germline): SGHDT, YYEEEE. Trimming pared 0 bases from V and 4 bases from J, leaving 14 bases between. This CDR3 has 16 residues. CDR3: CASSLAAGAANQPQHF. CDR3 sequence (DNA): TGTGCCAGCAGCTTGGCGGCAGGGGCAGCGAATCAGCCCCAGCATTTT.

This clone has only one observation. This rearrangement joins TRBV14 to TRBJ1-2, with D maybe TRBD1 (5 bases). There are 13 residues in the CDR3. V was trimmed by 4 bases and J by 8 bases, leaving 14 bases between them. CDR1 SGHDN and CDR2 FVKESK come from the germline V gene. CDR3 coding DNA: TGTGCCAGCAGCCCGGAGGGACTCCGGGGCTACACCTTC. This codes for CASSPEGLRGYTF.

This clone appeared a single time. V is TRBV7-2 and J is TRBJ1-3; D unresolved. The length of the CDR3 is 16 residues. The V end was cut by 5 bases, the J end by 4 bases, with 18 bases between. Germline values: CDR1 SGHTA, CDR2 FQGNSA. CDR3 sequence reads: CASSPGTRGAGNTIYF. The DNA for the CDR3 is TGTGCCAGCAGCCCCGGAACTCGGGGAGCCGGAAACACCATATATTTT.

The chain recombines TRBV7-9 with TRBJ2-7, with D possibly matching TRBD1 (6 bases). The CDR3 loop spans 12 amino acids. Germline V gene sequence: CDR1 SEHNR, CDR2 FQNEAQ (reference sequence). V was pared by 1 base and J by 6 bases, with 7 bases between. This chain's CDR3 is CASSLGTAEQYF. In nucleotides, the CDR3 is TGTGCCAGCAGCTTAGGGACAGCCGAGCAGTACTTC.

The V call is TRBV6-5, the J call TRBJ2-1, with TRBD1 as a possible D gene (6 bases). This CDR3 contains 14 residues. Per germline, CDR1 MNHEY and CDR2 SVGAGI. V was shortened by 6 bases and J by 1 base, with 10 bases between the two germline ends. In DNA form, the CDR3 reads TGTGCCAGCAGCAGCCAGGGGTCCTACAATGAGCAGTTCTTC. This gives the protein CASSSQGSYNEQFF.

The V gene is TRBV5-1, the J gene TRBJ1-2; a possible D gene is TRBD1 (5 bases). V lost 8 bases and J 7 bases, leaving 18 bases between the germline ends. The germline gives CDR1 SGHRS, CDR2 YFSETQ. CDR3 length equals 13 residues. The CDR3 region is CASSTDRRFGYTF. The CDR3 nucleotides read TGCGCCAGTTCGACAGACCGAAGGTTTGGCTACACCTTC.

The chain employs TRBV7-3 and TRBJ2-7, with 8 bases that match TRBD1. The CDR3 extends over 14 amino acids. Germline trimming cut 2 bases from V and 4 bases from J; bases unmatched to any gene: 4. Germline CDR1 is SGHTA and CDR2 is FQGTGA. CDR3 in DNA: TGTGCCAGCAGCTTATATAGGACAGGGTACGAGCAGTACTTC. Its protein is CASSLYRTGYEQYF.

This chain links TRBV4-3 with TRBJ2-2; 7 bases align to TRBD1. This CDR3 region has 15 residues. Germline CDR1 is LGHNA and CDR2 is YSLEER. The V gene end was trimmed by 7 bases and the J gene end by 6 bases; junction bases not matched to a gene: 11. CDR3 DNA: TGCGCCAGCACCTATGGGACAGAAAATCCCGGGGAGCTGTTTTTT. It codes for CASTYGTENPGELFF.

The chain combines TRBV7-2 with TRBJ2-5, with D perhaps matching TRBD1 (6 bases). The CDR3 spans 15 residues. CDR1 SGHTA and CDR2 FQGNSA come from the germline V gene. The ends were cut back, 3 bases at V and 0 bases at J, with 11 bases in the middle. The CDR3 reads CASSFTGKDQETQYF. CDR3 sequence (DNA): TGTGCCAGCAGCTTTACAGGGAAGGACCAAGAGACCCAGTACTTC.

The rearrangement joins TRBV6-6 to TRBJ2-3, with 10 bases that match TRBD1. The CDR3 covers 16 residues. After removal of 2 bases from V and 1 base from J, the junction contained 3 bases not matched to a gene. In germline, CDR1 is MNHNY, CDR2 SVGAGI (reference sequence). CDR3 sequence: CASSYTGTGGTDTQYF. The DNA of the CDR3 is TGTGCCAGCAGTTACACCGGGACAGGGGGCACAGATACGCAGTATTTT.

The CDR3 bases are TGTGCCAGCAACTCAGAACCCCTCGGTGCTAGGCAGTACTTC. Amino acid sequence: CASNSEPLGARQYF. The gene calls are TRBV11-2 and TRBJ2-7; D not resolved. This CDR3 contains 14 residues. V was cut by 7 bases and J by 9 bases, with 22 bases left in between. The germline CDR1 and CDR2 sequences are SGHAT and FQNNGV.

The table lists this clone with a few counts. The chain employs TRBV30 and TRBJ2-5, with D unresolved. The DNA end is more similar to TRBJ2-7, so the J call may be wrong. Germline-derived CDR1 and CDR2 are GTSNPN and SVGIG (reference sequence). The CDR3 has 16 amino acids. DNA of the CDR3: TGTGCCTGGGAAGCGTTCTTGGGTTTAAACCTCTACGAGCAGTACTTC. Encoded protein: CAWEAFLGLNLYEQYF.

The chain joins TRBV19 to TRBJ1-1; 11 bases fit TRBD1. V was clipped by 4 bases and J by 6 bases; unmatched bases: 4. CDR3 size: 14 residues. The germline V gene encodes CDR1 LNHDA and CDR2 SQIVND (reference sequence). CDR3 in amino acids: CASSTRTGGSEAFF. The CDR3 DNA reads TGTGCCAGTAGTACAAGGACAGGGGGCTCTGAAGCTTTCTTT.

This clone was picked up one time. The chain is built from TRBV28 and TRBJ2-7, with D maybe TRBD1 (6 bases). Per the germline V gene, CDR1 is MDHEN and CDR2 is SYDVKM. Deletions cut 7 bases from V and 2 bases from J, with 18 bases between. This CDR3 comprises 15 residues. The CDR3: CASTIARGAPYEQYF. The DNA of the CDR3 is TGTGCCAGCACCATCGCCAGGGGAGCCCCCTACGAGCAGTACTTC.